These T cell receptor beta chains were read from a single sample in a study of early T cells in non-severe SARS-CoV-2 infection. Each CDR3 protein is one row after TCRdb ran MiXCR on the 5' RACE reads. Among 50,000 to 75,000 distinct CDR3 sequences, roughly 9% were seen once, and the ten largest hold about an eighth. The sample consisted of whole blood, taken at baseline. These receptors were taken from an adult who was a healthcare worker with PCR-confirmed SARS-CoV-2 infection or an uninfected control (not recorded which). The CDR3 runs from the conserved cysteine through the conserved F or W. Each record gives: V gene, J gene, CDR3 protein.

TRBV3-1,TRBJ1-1,CASSRLLSESEAFF
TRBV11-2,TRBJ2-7,CASSRDTLYEQYF
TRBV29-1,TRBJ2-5,CSVVGTHGQETQYF
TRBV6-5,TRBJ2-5,CASSYSSEGAKTQYF
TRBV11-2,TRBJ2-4,CASSLDYSGGANIQYF
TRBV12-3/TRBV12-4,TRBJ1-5,CASSLGQGVLSNQPQHF
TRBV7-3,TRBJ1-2,CASSLLGTSYGYTF
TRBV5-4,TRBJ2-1,CASSLDLAGGEFF
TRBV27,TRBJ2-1,CASSLALISGRTYNEQFF
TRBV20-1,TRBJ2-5,CSAFDSPGERTQYF
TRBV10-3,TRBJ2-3,CAISRPTTDTQYF
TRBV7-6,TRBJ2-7,CASSLVGGQGSYEQYF
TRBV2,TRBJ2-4,CARGGVGAAKNIQYF
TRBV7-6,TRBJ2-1,CASSLFGGSRDEQFF